The clone carrying this TCR beta chain was picked up one time. What it recognizes is unknown. The sample comes from a study of cytomegalovirus exposure and HLA in healthy donors. Study-level findings and limits: A later analysis appeared to link common viral pathogens to several of the most significant clusters. Across all donors, roughly uniform sequencing depth was an assumption of the presence/absence analyses. Indistinguishability led to the exclusion of some V segments, TRBV6-2 and TRBV6-3 included.

Germline V CDR1 and CDR2: SGHAT, FQNNGV. There are 15 residues in the CDR3. The V gene end was trimmed by 6 bases and the J gene end by 6 bases; junction bases not matched to a gene: 13. The PCR ran on 60 Vbeta and 13 Jbeta primers. Data came from immunoSEQ multiplex PCR; TCRdb stores just in-frame clones and leaves some out. Seen here are about 160,000 clones, 65% to 85% observed once, and the top ten hold approximately 2.4%. The chain couples TRBV11-2 to TRBJ2-7; 8 bases match TRBD2. Material: PBMCs. The clonotype comes from a woman between 35 and 50 years old in good health and CMV-seropositive. In nucleotides, the CDR3 is TGTGCCAGCAGTTATACGGGGGGGTCCGGGATCGAGCAGTACTTC. It translates to CASSYTGGSGIEQYF.